The 19 T cell receptor beta chains in this list originate from one sample, sequenced in a study of vaccination and CD4 T cells after COVID-19. The treatment was: approximately nine-day PBMC culture with coronavirus spike peptide pools or control peptides (ViraFEST assay). Sequenced with the Oncomine TCR Beta short-read assay was DNA taken from cultured CD4+ T cells. MiXCR, applied by TCRdb to the PCR reads, yields one record per CDR3 protein. This sample has approximately 16,000 distinct CDR3 sequences, with approximately 55% found just once. Antigen specificity for these receptors is unknown. The starting material was CD4+ T cells from blood, cultured in vitro, obtained before SARS-CoV-2 vaccination. These receptors all come from a human donor who had recovered from COVID-19.

In this sample, this clonotype turned up a few times. The chain couples TRBV27 to TRBJ1-2; 8 positions agree with TRBD1. Germline V gene data show CDR1 as MNHEY and CDR2 as SMNVEV (reference sequence). The J segment lost 6 bases and the V segment lost 6 bases, leaving 6 bases of the junction unmatched. The CDR3 runs 13 residues. Here the CDR3 DNA reads TGTGCCAGCAGACGGACAGGGAACAATGGCTACACCTTC. Translation gives CASRRTGNNGYTF.

The rearrangement links TRBV7-9 to TRBJ1-2, with D possibly being TRBD1 (5 bases). There are 15 residues in the CDR3. V lost 5 bases and J 7 bases, leaving 20 bases between the germline ends. Germline CDR1 is SEHNR and CDR2 is FQNEAQ (reference sequence). The CDR3 loop is CASSQDPEGRGGYTF. For the CDR3, the DNA is TGTGCCAGCAGCCAAGACCCAGAAGGGAGGGGTGGCTACACCTTC.

This chain links TRBV15 with TRBJ2-1; TRBD2 matches 7 bases. With 1 base clipped from V and 9 bases from J, the junction kept 6 bases outside the gene matches. Germline lookup yields CDR1 LNHNV and CDR2 YYDKDF (reference sequence). The CDR3 has 14 amino acids. The CDR3 DNA reads as TGTGCCACCAGCAGAGGGGAGGGAATGGGTGAGCAGTTCTTC. Translation: CATSRGEGMGEQFF. The full variable domain, in which reference TRBV15 and TRBJ2-1 provide the parts outside the CDR3, is DAMVIQNPRYQVTQFGKPVTLSCSQTLNHNVMYWYQQKSSQAPKLLFHYYDKDFNNEADTPDNFQSRRPNTSFCFLDIRSPGLGDTAMYLCATSRGEGMGEQFFGPGTRLTVL.

This clonotype was picked up a small number of times. V gene TRBV19 combines with J gene TRBJ1-5, with 7 bases that match TRBD1. The CDR3 totals 15 residues. From germline, CDR1 is LNHDA and CDR2 SQIVND (reference sequence). The V segment lost 6 bases and the J segment 4 bases; nucleotides outside the gene matches: 9. CDR3 in amino acids: CASSTKNRGNQPQHF. The DNA of the CDR3 is TGTGCCAGTAGCACTAAAAACAGGGGTAATCAGCCCCAGCATTTT. Drawing the rest from reference TRBV19 and TRBJ1-5, the complete variable domain is DGGITQSPKYLFRKEGQNVTLSCEQNLNHDAMYWYRQDPGQGLRLIYYSQIVNDFQKGDIAEGYSVSREKKESFPLTVTSAQKNPTAFYLCASSTKNRGNQPQHFGDGTRLSIL.

This clonotype was seen only a few times. This chain joins TRBV27 and TRBJ1-1; no firm D call. CDR3 length: 13 residues. Germline CDR1 reads MNHEY; CDR2 reads SMNVEV (reference sequence). Trimming shortened V by 1 base and J by 0 bases, and 3 bases separated the two germline ends. The CDR3, as DNA: TGTGCCAGCAGTTTATTAGTGAACACTGAAGCTTTCTTT. Translation: CASSLLVNTEAFF.

This chain's CDR3 is CASSLAGGANNEQFF. The CDR3 region has the DNA TGTGCCAGCAGCTTAGCGGGGGGGGCGAACAATGAGCAGTTCTTC. This chain links TRBV7-6 with TRBJ2-1; the D gene is possibly TRBD2 (7 bases). V lost 0 bases, J lost 5 bases, and 11 bases lay in between. This CDR3 comprises 15 residues. Germline V gives CDR1 SGHVS, CDR2 FNYEAQ.

The V and J genes are TRBV30 and TRBJ1-2; 9 bases are shared with TRBD1. The CDR3 consists of 16 residues. The germline gives CDR1 GTSNPN, CDR2 SVGIG (reference sequence). The V segment lost 5 bases and the J segment 0 bases; nucleotides outside the gene matches: 10. The CDR3 DNA is TGTGCCTGGGTCATGACAGGGGGATGGGCTAACTATGGCTACACCTTC. Protein product: CAWVMTGGWANYGYTF. The variable domain in full, completed from reference TRBV30 and TRBJ1-2, reads SQTIHQWPATLVQPVGSPLSLECTVEGTSNPNLYWYRQAAGRGLQLLFYSVGIGQISSEVPQNLSASRPQDRQFILSSKKLLLSDSGFYLCAWVMTGGWANYGYTFGSGTRLTVV.

The chain employs TRBV7-7 and TRBJ2-7, with 11 bases that match TRBD1. With V trimmed by 5 bases and J by 3 bases, 6 bases remained unmatched. The CDR3 extends over 15 amino acids. Germline CDR1 and CDR2: SSHAT and FNYEAQ (reference sequence). CDR3 sequence: CASSTGQGVGYEQYF. The CDR3 DNA reads as TGTGCCAGCAGCACGGGACAGGGGGTCGGCTACGAGCAGTACTTC.

The chain has TRBV12-5 and TRBJ2-1; D not certain. Germline V gene sequence: CDR1 LGHNT, CDR2 FRNRAP. The germline V and J ends were trimmed by 4 bases and 5 bases, with 18 bases remaining between them. The CDR3 totals 16 residues. The CDR3 nucleotides read TGTGCTAGTGGTTCCCCAATTGGCGGCGATGACAATGAGCAGTTCTTC. It yields the protein CASGSPIGGDDNEQFF.

The genes are TRBV25-1 and TRBJ2-3, with D perhaps matching TRBD2 (5 bases). The germline gives CDR1 MGHDK, CDR2 SYGVNS. V was pared by 1 base and J by 8 bases, with 10 bases between. The CDR3 has 13 amino acids. CDR3 nucleotide sequence: TGTGCCAGCAGTGAATCTGGAGCGGCTACGCAGTATTTT. Translated: CASSESGAATQYF.

The chain carries TRBV4-2 and TRBJ1-2; tentative D call: TRBD1 (5 bases). The germline V gene encodes CDR1 LGHNA and CDR2 YNFKEQ. The CDR3 is made up of 15 amino acids. Trimming took off 3 bases at V and 4 bases at J, with 15 bases between the two ends. CDR3 sequence: CASSQNFEGSYGYTF. The CDR3 DNA is TGTGCCAGCAGCCAGAACTTTGAGGGGAGCTATGGCTACACCTTC.

This clonotype was seen just once. The chain has TRBV6-1 and TRBJ1-1, with D unresolved. Germline-derived CDR1 and CDR2 are MNHNS and SASEGT. Trimming left V 6 bases short and J 1 base short, with 12 bases between. CDR3 length: 14 amino acids. The CDR3 DNA sequence: TGTGCCAGCAGCCTAAAGATGGGGAACACTGAAGCTTTCTTT. Its translation is CASSLKMGNTEAFF.

This clonotype was seen just once. The genes are TRBV9 and TRBJ1-5; weak D call: TRBD1 (5 bases). Trimming took off 10 bases at V and 0 bases at J, with 20 bases between the two ends. The CDR3 is made up of 16 amino acids. Germline V lookup: CDR1 SGDLS, CDR2 YYNGEE. The CDR3 nucleotides are TGTGCCGGCGGTGACAGCCGAGATTATAGCAATCAGCCCCAGCATTTT. It specifies CAGGDSRDYSNQPQHF. Full variable domain (rest looked up from reference TRBV9 and TRBJ1-5): DSGVTQTPKHLITATGQRVTLRCSPRSGDLSVYWYQQSLDQGLQFLIQYYNGEERAKGNILERFSAQQFPDLHSELNLSSLELGDSALYFCAGGDSRDYSNQPQHFGDGTRLSIL.

This chain connects TRBV30 to TRBJ2-5, with a possible D match to TRBD2 (6 bases). There are 14 residues in the CDR3. Germline values: CDR1 GTSNPN, CDR2 SVGIG (reference sequence). The V end was cut by 3 bases, the J end by 13 bases, with 24 bases between. The CDR3 is CAWSNAGRPGNVYF. CDR3 nucleotides: TGTGCCTGGAGCAATGCGGGACGCCCCGGGAATGTGTACTTC.

With respect to this clonotype: At one end the junction does not follow the germline gene, possibly because of a read error. The chain employs TRBV23-1 and TRBJ2-4, with 7 bases that match TRBD1. TRBV23-1 is an ORF for which the function is uncertain. The CDR3 is 12 residues long. The CDR3 bases are TGCGCCAGCAGTACCGGCCGGAGACAGGGATGCTTC. Translated: CASSTGRRQGCF.

The genes are TRBV19 and TRBJ1-5; no firm D call. V was clipped by 1 base and J by 4 bases, with 14 bases between them. The V gene's germline CDR1 is LNHDA and CDR2 SQIVND (reference sequence). CDR3 length: 16 residues. CDR3 sequence reads: CASSIGSGSRNQPQHF. DNA of the CDR3: TGTGCCAGTAGTATAGGATCTGGCAGTAGGAATCAGCCCCAGCATTTT. The full variable domain, with the rest looked up from reference TRBV19 and TRBJ1-5, is DGGITQSPKYLFRKEGQNVTLSCEQNLNHDAMYWYRQDPGQGLRLIYYSQIVNDFQKGDIAEGYSVSREKKESFPLTVTSAQKNPTAFYLCASSIGSGSRNQPQHFGDGTRLSIL.

This chain links TRBV4-1 with TRBJ1-1; 8 bases fit TRBD1. CDR1 and CDR2 (germline): MGHRA, YSYEKL. V was clipped by 1 base and J by 0 bases; unmatched bases: 4. The CDR3 length is 16 residues. The DNA of the CDR3 is TGCGCCAGCAGCCAAGCCCCAGGGGGCGTGAACACTGAAGCTTTCTTT. Its protein product is CASSQAPGGVNTEAFF.

The table lists this clonotype with a few counts. The CDR3 sequence is CSARGGQPNQPQHF. CDR3 coding DNA: TGCAGTGCTAGAGGCGGGCAGCCCAATCAGCCCCAGCATTTT. This rearrangement joins TRBV20-1 to TRBJ1-5; D uncertain. The V and J ends lost 1 base and 3 bases respectively, with 10 bases between them. The CDR3 totals 14 residues. CDR1 and CDR2 from the germline V gene are DFQATT and SNEGSKA (reference sequence).

As DNA, the CDR3 is TGTGCCAGCAGCTTAGATCGCACAGATACGCAGTATTTT. Translating it yields CASSLDRTDTQYF. This chain joins TRBV7-2 and TRBJ2-3; D call uncertain. V was clipped by 1 base and J by 1 base, with 3 bases between them. Germline V gene data show CDR1 as SGHTA and CDR2 as FQGNSA. This CDR3 has 13 residues.